Shown below are 10 T cell receptor beta chains from a single sample sequenced in a study of blood T cell repertoires in COVID-19. The assay was immunoSEQ multiplex PCR, and TCRdb's table has in-frame clones only and misses some. This sample has around 250,000 clones, with 65% to 90% found just once. Sample: PBMCs or T cells enriched from blood (not recorded which). The receptors stem from a woman aged 45-65 years with acute COVID-19.

The gene calls are TRBV19 and TRBJ1-2; TRBD1 agrees at 8 bases. Germline assignment: CDR1 LNHDA and CDR2 SQIVND (reference sequence). This CDR3 has 15 residues. Trimming removed 5 bases from V and 2 bases from J; junction bases left unmatched: 7. The CDR3 region is CASSEDRANNYGYTF. The CDR3 DNA reads as TGTGCCAGTAGTGAGGACAGGGCAAACAACTATGGCTACACCTTC.

The rearrangement uses TRBV7-2 and TRBJ1-6; tentatively, D is TRBD1 (5 bases). CDR3 length equals 15 residues. Germline V lookup: CDR1 SGHTA, CDR2 FQGNSA. V was pared by 7 bases and J by 0 bases, with 10 bases between. The CDR3, as DNA: TGTGCCAGCACTGCGACAGACTCCTATAATTCACCCCTCCACTTT. Amino acids: CASTATDSYNSPLHF.

CDR3: CASSLPGQGRIIYGYTF. CDR3 sequence (DNA): TGTGCCAGCAGCCTACCCGGACAGGGTCGAATTATCTATGGCTACACCTTC. The chain is built from TRBV5-4 and TRBJ1-2; 8 nucleotides line up with TRBD1. V trimming: 4 bases; J trimming: 4 bases; junction bases outside the gene matches: 15. Germline loops: CDR1 SGHNT, CDR2 YYREEE (reference sequence). CDR3 length: 17 amino acids.

The chain carries TRBV7-2 and TRBJ1-5; no firm D call. Trimming cost V 8 bases and J 0 bases, with 11 bases left between them. The CDR3 contains 14 residues. Germline loops: CDR1 SGHTA, CDR2 FQGNSA. CDR3 residues: CASGLAFSNQPQHF. For the CDR3, the DNA is TGTGCCAGCGGACTGGCATTTAGCAATCAGCCCCAGCATTTT.

This clone was seen a single time. This chain uses TRBV30 with TRBJ2-6, with D hard to call. Germline assignment: CDR1 GTSNPN and CDR2 SVGIG (reference sequence). This CDR3 has 16 amino acids. Between the trimmed V and J ends, which lost 1 base and 0 bases, there was a span of 10 bases. The CDR3 spells CAWSGRFSSGANVLTF. The CDR3 DNA follows: TGTGCCTGGAGTGGGCGGTTCAGCTCTGGGGCCAACGTCCTGACTTTC.

CDR3 coding DNA: TGTGCCAGCAGAAATGAGGGCAGGAACACTGAAGCTTTCTTT. Its translation is CASRNEGRNTEAFF. V gene TRBV27 combines with J gene TRBJ1-1; D unresolved. CDR1 is MNHEY and CDR2 is SMNVEV in the germline V gene (reference sequence). V lost 6 bases and J 1 base, leaving 12 bases between the germline ends. CDR3 length: 14 residues.

The chain carries TRBV6-5 and TRBJ1-1, with 10 bases lining up with TRBD1. This CDR3 comprises 13 residues. The germline V gene has CDR1 MNHEY and CDR2 SVGAGI. V was clipped by 8 bases and J by 0 bases; unmatched bases: 0. In nucleotides, the CDR3 is TGTGCCAGCGGGACAGGGGTGAACACTGAAGCTTTCTTT. Protein product: CASGTGVNTEAFF.

The chain employs TRBV7-2 and TRBJ1-2; D remains ambiguous. The germline V gene encodes CDR1 SGHTA and CDR2 FQGNSA. Trimming left V 1 base short and J 4 bases short, with 7 bases between. The CDR3 is made up of 13 amino acids. The CDR3 DNA reads TGTGCCAGCAGCTTAGAGAGGTCCTATGGCTACACCTTC. This codes for CASSLERSYGYTF.

The chain has TRBV3-1 (or the pseudogene TRBV3-2) and TRBJ2-7; no clear D gene. The V and J ends lost 2 bases and 2 bases respectively, with 7 bases between them. Germline V gene sequence: CDR1 LGHDT, CDR2 YNNKEL (reference sequence). The CDR3 has 13 amino acids. Here the CDR3 reads CASSQRLTYEQYF. CDR3 bases: TGTGCCAGCAGCCAAAGACTCACCTACGAGCAGTACTTC.

This chain uses TRBV7-9 with TRBJ2-7; no definite D call. Germline V CDR1 and CDR2: SEHNR, FQNEAQ (reference sequence). This CDR3 has 13 amino acids. The V end lost 6 bases, the J end lost 1 base, and 10 bases lay between the germline ends. The CDR3 region is CASSRDNSYEQYF. For the CDR3, the DNA is TGTGCCAGCAGTCGTGACAATTCCTACGAGCAGTACTTC.